Listed here is a single T cell receptor (beta chain). Its antigen is undetermined. Libraries were prepared by immunoSEQ multiplex PCR; TCRdb keeps only in-frame clonotypes and omits some of them. The sample holds 100,000 or so clones, approximately 89% seen once. The data derive from a study of identifying expanded T cells in peripheral blood. During the collection period, no donor immune events like infections were recorded. Study findings and constraints: Across healthy donors, higher total template counts meant significantly greater roughly 2-week count variance. Over around two and four weeks, about 15 and 19 clones changed, versus more than 1 between replicates.

CDR1 and CDR2 (germline): GTSNPN, SVGIG (reference sequence). The J segment lost 9 bases and the V segment lost 4 bases, leaving 11 bases of the junction unmatched. This CDR3 has 15 residues. This sequence joins TRBV30 and TRBJ2-1; TRBD2 aligns across 11 bases. The source of this sequence is a person between 18 and 75 years old in good health. Material for sequencing was blood. CDR3 DNA sequence: TGTGCCTGGATCGGGACGACTAGCGGGAAGGGTGAGCAGTTCTTC. Its protein product is CAWIGTTSGKGEQFF.